The clone carrying this TCR beta chain showed up just a few times. The junction differs from germline at one of its ends, possibly a read error. Germline loops: CDR1 GTSNPN, CDR2 SVGIG (reference sequence). The CDR3 extends over 15 amino acids. The data originate from a study of early T cells in non-severe SARS-CoV-2 infection. TCRdb fed the 5' RACE reads into MiXCR, producing one record per CDR3 protein. The top ten clones hold about 1.1% of a sample with about 80,000 distinct CDR3 sequences, roughly 13% of them seen once. The TCR comes from an adult who was a healthcare worker with PCR-confirmed SARS-CoV-2 infection or an uninfected control (not recorded which). Sequencing input: whole blood. The chain carries TRBV30 and TRBJ1-3, with unresolved D. The CDR3 loop is CAWRVLGLSENTIYF. The CDR3 coding sequence is TGTGCCTGGAGGGTCCTTGGTCTCTCTGAAAACACCATATATTTT.